This paragraph covers one T cell receptor (beta chain) sequence. No antigen is known for it. Base quality data are lacking; no much larger clone is found one base away. The data belong to a study of control samples from healthy donors and cancer patients (dated by TCRdb to 2020 to 2021). V loses 6 bases, J loses 3 bases, and the germline ends lie 26 bases apart. Counted from cysteine to phenylalanine, this CDR3 has 17 amino acids. The entry retains the CDR3 DNA only, 51 bases that are in frame from base 1. The germline V gene specifies SQVTM as CDR1 and ANQGSEA as CDR2. The library was built by means of the immunoSEQ multiplex PCR assay. Imported from immuneACCESS, the table was reduced by TCRdb to in-frame sequences with V and J called. These copies leave out some clones; in studies compared against another copy, an unresolved V gene accounts for under half, and the cause of the remainder is not known. The sample has 150,000 or so clones on record, roughly 89% of them singletons. The ten largest account for 4.5% to 7% of the sample.

Sequenced material: blood. The TCR comes from a man between 18 and 35 years old in good health. The chain was built from TRBV29-1 and TRBJ1-2, and possibly TRBD1, on 5 matching bases. The CDR3 reads CSVGGGSWGGRDYGYTF. The nucleotide sequence reads as follows: TGCAGCGTGGGAGGAGGTTCTTGGGGGGGTCGCGACTATGGCTACACCTTC.